The TCR beta chain under discussion was sequenced for a study of OX40 agonist ivuxolimab in advanced cancers. The CDR3 runs to 13 residues. In germline, CDR1 is SGHAT, CDR2 FQDESV (reference sequence). With 3 bases removed from V and 6 bases from J, the gap between germline ends came to 11 bases. Assay used: immunoSEQ multiplex PCR; TCRdb lists only in-frame clones, some missing. The table includes roughly 50,000 clones, 70% to 90% detected once. The chain combines TRBV11-1 with TRBJ1-1; D gene ambiguous. The clonotype was recovered from an adult with an advanced solid tumor such as melanoma, head and neck, liver or kidney cancer. Source: CD4+ or CD8+ T cells sorted from blood, taken in a trial of the OX40 agonist ivuxolimab. CDR3 DNA: TGTGCCAGCAGCTTTGGGTTTGTGGCTGAAGCTTTCTTT. This encodes CASSFGFVAEAFF.